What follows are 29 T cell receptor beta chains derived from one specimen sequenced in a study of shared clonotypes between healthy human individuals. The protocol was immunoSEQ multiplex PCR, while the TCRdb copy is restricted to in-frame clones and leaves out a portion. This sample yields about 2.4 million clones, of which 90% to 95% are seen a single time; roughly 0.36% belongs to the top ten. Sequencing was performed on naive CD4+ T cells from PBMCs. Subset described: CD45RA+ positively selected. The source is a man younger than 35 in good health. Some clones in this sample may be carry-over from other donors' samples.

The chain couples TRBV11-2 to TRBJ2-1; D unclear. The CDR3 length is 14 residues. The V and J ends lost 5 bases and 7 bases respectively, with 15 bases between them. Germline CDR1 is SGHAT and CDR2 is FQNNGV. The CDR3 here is CASSPTDNTNEQFF. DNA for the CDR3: TGTGCCAGCAGCCCAACCGACAACACTAATGAGCAGTTCTTC.

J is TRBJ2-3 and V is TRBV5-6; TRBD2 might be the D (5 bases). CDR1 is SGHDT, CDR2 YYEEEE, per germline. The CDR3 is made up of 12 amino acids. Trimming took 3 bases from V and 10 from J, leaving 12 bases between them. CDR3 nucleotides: TGTGCCAGCAGCTGGGGATGGCGGGCGCAGTATTTT. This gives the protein CASSWGWRAQYF.

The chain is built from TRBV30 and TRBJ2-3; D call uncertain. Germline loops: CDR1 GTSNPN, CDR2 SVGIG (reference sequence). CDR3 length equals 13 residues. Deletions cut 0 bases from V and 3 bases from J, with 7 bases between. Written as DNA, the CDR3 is TGTGCCTGGAGTGTACGGCAGACAGATACGCAGTATTTT. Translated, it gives CAWSVRQTDTQYF.

CDR3 amino acids: CASSLQWASGTNEQYF. CDR3 in DNA: TGCGCCAGCAGCCTGCAATGGGCTAGCGGGACCAACGAGCAGTACTTC. The chain uses TRBV5-1 and TRBJ2-7, with 9 nucleotides matching TRBD2. Germline CDR1 SGHRS, CDR2 YFSETQ. V gave up 4 bases and J gave up 5 bases; unmatched junction bases: 13. This CDR3 has 16 amino acids.

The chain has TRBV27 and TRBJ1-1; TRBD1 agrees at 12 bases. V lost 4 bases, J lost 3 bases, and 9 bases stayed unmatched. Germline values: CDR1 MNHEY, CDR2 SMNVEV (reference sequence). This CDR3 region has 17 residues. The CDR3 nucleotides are TGTGCCAGCAGTTCCGGGACAGGGGGCGCCGCATACACTGAAGCTTTCTTT. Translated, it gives CASSSGTGGAAYTEAFF.

CDR3 sequence: CASSSAGVLETQYF. The CDR3 DNA is TGTGCCAGCAGCTCCGCAGGGGTTTTGGAGACCCAGTACTTC. The chain combines TRBV11-2 with TRBJ2-5, with D perhaps matching TRBD1 (6 bases). The CDR3 length is 14 residues. Germline lookup yields CDR1 SGHAT and CDR2 FQNNGV. With 4 bases removed from V and 5 bases from J, the gap between germline ends came to 14 bases.

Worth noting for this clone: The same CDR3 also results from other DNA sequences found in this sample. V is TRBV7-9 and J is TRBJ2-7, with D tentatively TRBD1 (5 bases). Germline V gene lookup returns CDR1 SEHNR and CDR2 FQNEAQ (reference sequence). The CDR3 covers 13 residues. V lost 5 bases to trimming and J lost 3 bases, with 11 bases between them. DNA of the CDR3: TGTGCCAGCAGCCCCGGACATTTCTACGAGCAGTACTTC. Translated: CASSPGHFYEQYF.

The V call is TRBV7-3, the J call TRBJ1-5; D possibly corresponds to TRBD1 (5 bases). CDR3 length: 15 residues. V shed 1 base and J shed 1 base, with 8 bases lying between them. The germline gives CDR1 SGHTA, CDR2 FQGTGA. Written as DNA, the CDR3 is TGTGCCAGCAGCTTAAGGGGGGGGAGCAATCAGCCCCAGCATTTT. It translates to CASSLRGGSNQPQHF.

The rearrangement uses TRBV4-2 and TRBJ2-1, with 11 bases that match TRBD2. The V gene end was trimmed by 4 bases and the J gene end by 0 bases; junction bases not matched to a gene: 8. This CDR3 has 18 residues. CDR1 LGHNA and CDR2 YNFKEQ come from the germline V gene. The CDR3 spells CASSRLAGGLSSYNEQFF. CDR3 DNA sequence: TGTGCCAGCAGCCGGCTAGCGGGAGGCCTAAGCTCCTACAATGAGCAGTTCTTC.

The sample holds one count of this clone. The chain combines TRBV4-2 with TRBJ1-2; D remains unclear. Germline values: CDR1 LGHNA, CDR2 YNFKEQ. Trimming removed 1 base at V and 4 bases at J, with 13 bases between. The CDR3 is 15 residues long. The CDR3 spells CASSQAGRSTYGYTF. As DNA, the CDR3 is TGTGCCAGCAGCCAAGCCGGCAGGAGCACCTATGGCTACACCTTC.

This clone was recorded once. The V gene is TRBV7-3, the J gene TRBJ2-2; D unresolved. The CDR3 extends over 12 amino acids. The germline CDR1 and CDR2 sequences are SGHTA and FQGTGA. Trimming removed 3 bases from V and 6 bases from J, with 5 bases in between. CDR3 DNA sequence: TGTGCCAGCAGCTTTGTCCCCGGGGAGCTGTTTTTT. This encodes CASSFVPGELFF.

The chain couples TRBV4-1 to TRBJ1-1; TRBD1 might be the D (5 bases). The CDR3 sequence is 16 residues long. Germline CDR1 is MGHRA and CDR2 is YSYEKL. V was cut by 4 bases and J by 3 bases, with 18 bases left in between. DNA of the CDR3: TGCGCCAGCAGCCCCCGGACGCGAGGGGATGACACTGAAGCTTTCTTT. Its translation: CASSPRTRGDDTEAFF.

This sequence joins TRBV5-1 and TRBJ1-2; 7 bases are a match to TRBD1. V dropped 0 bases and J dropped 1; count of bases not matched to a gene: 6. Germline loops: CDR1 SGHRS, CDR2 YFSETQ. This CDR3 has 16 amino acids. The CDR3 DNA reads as TGCGCCAGCAGCTTGGGGCGGGACAGAAATAACTATGGCTACACCTTC. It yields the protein CASSLGRDRNNYGYTF.

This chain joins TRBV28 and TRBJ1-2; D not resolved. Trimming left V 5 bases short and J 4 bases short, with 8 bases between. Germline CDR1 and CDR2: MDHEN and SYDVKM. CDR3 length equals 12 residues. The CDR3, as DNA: TGTGCCAGCAGTGATTTCGGCTATGGCTACACCTTC. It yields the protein CASSDFGYGYTF.

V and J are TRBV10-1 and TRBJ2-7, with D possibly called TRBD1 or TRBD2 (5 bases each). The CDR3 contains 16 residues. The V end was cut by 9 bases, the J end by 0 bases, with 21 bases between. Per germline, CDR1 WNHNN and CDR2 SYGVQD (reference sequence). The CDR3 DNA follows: TGCGCCAGACCGAATGGGGGATTCCTGAGCTCCTACGAGCAGTACTTC. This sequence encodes CARPNGGFLSSYEQYF.

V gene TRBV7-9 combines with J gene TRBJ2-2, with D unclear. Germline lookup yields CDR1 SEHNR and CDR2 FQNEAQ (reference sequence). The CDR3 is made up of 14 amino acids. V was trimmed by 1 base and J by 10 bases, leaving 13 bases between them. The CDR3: CASSLEFLSSELFF. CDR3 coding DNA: TGTGCCAGCAGCTTAGAGTTCCTCTCGTCGGAGCTGTTTTTT.

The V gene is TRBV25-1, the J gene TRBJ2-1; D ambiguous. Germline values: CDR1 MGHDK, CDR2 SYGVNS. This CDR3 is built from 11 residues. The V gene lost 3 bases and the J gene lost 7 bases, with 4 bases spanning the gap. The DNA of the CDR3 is TGTGCCAGCAGTGAGGGGAATGAGCAGTTCTTC. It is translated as CASSEGNEQFF.

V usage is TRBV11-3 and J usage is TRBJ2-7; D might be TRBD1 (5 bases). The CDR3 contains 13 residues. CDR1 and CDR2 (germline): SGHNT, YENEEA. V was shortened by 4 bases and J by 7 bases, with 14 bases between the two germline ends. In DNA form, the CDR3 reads TGTGCCAGCAGCTCCTCGACAGAACCTGAGCAGTACTTC. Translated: CASSSSTEPEQYF.

CDR3 nucleotides: TGTGCCAGCTCACCCCGTACCGGGACAGTTACCGAAGCTTTCTTT. Encoded protein: CASSPRTGTVTEAFF. This sequence joins TRBV18 and TRBJ1-1, with TRBD1 identical over 7 bases. The CDR3 covers 15 residues. Germline CDR1 and CDR2: KGHSH and LQKENI. The V gene end was trimmed by 3 bases and the J gene end by 8 bases; junction bases not matched to a gene: 12.

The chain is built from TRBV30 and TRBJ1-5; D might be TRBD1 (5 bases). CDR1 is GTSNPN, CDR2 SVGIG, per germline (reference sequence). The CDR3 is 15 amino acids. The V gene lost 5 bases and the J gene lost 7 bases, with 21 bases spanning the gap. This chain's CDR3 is CAWSSSLAGYQPQHF. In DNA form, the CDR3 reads TGTGCCTGGTCTTCATCCTTGGCAGGGTACCAGCCCCAGCATTTT.

CDR3 protein: CASSRTGAPRLFTEAFF. The CDR3 DNA sequence: TGTGCCAGCAGCCGGACAGGGGCCCCCCGGTTGTTCACTGAAGCTTTCTTT. V usage is TRBV28 and J usage is TRBJ1-1; 9 nucleotides agree with TRBD1. The V gene's germline CDR1 is MDHEN and CDR2 SYDVKM. J lost 4 bases, V lost 6 bases, and 15 bases had no gene match. The CDR3 totals 17 residues.

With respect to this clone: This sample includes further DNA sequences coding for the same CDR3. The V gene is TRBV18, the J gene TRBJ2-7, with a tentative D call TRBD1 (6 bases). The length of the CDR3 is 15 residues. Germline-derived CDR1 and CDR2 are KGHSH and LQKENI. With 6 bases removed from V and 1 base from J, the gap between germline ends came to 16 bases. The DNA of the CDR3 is TGTGCCAGCTCCCCGGGCACAAGGGGGTCCTACGAGCAGTACTTC. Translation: CASSPGTRGSYEQYF.

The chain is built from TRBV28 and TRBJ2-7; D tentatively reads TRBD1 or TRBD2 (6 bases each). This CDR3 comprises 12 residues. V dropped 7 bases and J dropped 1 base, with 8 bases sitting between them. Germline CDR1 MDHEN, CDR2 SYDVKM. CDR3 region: CASKGGSYEQYF. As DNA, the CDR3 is TGTGCCAGCAAGGGGGGATCCTACGAGCAGTACTTC.

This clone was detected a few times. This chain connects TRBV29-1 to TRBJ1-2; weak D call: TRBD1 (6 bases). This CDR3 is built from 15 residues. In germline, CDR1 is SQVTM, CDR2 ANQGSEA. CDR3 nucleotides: TGCACCTCTGGATCGGACAGCGCCTCAAACTATGGCTACACCTTC. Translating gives CTSGSDSASNYGYTF.

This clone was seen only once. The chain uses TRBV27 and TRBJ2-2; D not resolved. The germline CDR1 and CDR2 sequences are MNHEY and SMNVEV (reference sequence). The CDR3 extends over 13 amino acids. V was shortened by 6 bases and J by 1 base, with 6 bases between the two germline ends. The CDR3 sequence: CASRDVNTGELFF. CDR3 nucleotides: TGTGCCAGCAGGGACGTGAACACCGGGGAGCTGTTTTTT.

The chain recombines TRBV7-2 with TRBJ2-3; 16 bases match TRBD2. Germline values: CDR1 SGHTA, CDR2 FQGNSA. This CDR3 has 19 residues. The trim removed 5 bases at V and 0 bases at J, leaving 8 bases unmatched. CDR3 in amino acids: CASSQGLAGGPSSTDTQYF. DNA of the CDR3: TGTGCCAGCAGCCAGGGACTAGCGGGAGGGCCGTCTAGCACAGATACGCAGTATTTT.

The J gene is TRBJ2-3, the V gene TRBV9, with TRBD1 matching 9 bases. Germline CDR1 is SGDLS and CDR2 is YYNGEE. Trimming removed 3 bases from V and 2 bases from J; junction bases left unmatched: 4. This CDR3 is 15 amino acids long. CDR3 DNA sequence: TGTGCCAGCAGCGCGGGGACAGGGAACACAGATACGCAGTATTTT. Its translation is CASSAGTGNTDTQYF.

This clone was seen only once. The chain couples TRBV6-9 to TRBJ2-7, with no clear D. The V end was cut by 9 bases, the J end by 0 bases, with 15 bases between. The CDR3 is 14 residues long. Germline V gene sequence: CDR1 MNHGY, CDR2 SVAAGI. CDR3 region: CARSRTAGSYEQYF. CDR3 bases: TGTGCCAGATCCCGGACCGCCGGCTCCTACGAGCAGTACTTC.

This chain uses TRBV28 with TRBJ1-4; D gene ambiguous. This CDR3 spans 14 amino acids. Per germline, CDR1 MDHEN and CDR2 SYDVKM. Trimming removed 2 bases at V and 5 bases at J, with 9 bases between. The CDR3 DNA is TGTGCCAGCAGTTTAACCCCAGCGAATGAAAAACTGTTTTTT. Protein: CASSLTPANEKLFF.